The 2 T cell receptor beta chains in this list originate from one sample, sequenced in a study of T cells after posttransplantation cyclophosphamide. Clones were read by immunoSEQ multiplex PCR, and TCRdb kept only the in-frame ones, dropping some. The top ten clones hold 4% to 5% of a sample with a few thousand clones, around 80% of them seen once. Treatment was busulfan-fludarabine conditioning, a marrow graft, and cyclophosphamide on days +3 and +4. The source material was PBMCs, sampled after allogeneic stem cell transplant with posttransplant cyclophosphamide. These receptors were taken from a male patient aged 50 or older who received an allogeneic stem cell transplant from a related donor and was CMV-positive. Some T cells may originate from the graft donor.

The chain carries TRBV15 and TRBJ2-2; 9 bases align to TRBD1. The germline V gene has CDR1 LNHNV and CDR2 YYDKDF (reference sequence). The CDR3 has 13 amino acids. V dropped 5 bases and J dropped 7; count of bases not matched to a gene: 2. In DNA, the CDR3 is TGTGCCACCAGCGGGACAGGGTTCGGGGAGCTGTTTTTT. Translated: CATSGTGFGELFF.

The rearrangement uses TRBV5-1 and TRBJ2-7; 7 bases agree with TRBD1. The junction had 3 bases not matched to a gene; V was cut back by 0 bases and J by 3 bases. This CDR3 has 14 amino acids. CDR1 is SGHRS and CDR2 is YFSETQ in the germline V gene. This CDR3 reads CASSLGQGFYEQYF. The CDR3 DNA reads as TGCGCCAGCAGCTTGGGACAGGGCTTCTACGAGCAGTACTTC.